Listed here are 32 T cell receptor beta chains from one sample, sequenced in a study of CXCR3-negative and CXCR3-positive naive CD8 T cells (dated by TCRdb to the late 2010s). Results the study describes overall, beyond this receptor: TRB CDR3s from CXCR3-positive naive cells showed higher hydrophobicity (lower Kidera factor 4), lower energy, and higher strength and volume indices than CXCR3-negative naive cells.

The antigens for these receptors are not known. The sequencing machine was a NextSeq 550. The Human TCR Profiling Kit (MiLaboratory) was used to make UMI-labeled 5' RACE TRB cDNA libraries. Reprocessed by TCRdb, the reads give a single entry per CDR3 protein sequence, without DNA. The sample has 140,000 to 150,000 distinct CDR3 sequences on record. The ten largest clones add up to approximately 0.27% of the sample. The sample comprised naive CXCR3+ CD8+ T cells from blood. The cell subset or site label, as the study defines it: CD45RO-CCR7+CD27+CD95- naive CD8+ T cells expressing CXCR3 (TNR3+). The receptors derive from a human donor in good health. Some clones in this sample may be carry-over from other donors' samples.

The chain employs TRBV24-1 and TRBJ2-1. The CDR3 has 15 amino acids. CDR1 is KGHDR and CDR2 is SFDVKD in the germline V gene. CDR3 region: CATSDFGRSYNEQFF.

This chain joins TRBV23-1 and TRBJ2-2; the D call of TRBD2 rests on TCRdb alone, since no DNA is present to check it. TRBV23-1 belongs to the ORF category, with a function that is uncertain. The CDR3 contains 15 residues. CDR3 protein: CASSQGGSGTGELFF.

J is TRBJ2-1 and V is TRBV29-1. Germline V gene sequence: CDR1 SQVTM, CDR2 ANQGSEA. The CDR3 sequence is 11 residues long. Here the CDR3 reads CSVQLDNEQFF.

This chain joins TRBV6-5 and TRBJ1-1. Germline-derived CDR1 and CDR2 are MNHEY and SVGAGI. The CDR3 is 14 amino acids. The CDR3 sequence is CASSYDGINTEAFF.

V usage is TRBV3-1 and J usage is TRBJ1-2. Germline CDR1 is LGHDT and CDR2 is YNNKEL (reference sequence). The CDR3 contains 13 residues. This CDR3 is CASSIRTAEGYTF.

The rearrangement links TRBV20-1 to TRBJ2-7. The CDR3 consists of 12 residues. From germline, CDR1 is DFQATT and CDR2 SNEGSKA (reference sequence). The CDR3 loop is CGARALSYEQYF.

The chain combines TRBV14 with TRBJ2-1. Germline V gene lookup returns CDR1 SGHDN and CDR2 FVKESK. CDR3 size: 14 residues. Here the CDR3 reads CASSQGGSGNEQFF.

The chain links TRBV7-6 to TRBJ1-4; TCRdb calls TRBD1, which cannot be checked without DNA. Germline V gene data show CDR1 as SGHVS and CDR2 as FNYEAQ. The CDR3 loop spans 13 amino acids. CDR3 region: CASSFRENEKLFF.

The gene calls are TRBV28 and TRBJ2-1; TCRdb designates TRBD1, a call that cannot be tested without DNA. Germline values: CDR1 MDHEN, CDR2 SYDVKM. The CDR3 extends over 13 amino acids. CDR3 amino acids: CASRHKGRGEQFF. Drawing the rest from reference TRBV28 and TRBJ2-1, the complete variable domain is DVKVTQSSRYLVKRTGEKVFLECVQDMDHENMFWYRQDPGLGLRLIYFSYDVKMKEKGDIPEGYSVSREKKERFSLILESASTNQTSMYLCASRHKGRGEQFFGPGTRLTVL.

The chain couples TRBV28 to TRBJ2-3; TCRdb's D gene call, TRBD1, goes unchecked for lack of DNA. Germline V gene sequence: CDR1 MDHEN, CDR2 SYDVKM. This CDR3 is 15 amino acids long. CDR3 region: CASSSDSTYTDTQYF.

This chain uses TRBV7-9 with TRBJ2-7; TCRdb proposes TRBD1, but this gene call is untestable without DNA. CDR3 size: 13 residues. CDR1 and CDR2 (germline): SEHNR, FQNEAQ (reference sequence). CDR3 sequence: CASSLVGAYEQYF.

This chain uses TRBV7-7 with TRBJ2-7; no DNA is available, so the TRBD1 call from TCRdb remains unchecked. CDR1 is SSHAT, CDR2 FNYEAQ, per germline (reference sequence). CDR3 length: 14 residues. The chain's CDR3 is CASSLGQGDYEQYF.

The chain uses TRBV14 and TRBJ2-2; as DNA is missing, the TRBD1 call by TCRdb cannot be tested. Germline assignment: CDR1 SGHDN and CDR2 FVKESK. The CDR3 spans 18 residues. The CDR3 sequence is CASSHAWRGQINTGELFF.

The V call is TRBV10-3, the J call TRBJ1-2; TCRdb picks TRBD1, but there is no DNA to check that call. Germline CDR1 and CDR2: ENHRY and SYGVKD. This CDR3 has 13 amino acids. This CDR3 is CAISAGTGSGYTF.

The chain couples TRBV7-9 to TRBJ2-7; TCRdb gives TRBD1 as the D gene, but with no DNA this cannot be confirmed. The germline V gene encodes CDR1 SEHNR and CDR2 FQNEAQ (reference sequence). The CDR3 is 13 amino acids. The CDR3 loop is CASARGQLHEQYF.

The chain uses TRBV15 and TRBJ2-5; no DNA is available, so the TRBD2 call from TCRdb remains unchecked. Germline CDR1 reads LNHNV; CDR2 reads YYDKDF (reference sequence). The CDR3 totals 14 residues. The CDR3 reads CATSIEALKETQYF.

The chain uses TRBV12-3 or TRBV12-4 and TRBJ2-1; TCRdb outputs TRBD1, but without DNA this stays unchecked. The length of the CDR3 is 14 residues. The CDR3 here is CASSPWGPGNEQFF.

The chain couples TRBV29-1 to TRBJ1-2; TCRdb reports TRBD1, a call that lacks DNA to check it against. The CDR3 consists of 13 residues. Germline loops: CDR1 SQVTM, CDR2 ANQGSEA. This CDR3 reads CSVVGGQNYGYTF.

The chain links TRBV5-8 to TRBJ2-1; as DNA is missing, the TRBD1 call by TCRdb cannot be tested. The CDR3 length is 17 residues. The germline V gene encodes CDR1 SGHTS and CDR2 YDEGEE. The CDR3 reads CASSQTPTGGLGHEQFF.

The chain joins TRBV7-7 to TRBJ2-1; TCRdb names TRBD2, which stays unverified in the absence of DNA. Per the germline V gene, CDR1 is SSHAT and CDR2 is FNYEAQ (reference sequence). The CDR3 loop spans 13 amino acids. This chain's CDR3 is CASSSLAGNEQFF. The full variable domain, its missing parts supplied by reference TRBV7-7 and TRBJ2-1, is GAGVSQSPRYKVTKRGQDVTLRCDPISSHATLYWYQQALGQGPEFLTYFNYEAQPDKSGLPSDRFSAERPEGSISTLTIQRTEQRDSAMYRCASSSLAGNEQFFGPGTRLTVL.

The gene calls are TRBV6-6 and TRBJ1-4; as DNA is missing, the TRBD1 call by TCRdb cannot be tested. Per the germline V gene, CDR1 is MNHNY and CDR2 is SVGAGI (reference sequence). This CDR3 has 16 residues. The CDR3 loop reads CASSFRYRETEEKLFF.

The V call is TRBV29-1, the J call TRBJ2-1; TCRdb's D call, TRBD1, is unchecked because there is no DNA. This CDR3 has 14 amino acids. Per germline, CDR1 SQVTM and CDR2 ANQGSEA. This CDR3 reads CSAVDRGDYNEQFF.

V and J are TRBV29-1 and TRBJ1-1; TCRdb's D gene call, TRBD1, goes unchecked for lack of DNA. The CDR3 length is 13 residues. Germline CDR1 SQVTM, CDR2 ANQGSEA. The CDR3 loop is CSATSWTGPEAFF.

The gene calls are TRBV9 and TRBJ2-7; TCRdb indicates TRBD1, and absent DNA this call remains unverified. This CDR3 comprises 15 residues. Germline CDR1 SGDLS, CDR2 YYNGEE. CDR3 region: CASSNPDRFPDEQYF.

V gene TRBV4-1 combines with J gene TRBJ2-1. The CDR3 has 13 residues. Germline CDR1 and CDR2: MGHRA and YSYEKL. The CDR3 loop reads CASTGSSYNEQFF.

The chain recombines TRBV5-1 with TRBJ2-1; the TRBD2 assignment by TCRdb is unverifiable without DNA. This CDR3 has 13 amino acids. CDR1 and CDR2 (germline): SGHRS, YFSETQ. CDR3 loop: CASRLAAYNEQFF.

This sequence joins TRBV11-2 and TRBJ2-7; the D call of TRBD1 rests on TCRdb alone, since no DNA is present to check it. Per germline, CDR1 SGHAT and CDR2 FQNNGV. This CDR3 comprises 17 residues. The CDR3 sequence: CASSSWDQGLRDYEQYF.

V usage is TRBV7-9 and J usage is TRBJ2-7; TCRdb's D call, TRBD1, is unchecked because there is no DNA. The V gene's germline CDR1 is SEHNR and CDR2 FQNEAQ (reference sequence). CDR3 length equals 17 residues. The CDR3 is CASSLGPRAGASYEQYF. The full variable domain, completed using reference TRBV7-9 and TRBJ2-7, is DTGVSQNPRHKITKRGQNVTFRCDPISEHNRLYWYRQTLGQGPEFLTYFQNEAQLEKSRLLSDRFSAERPKGSFSTLEIQRTEQGDSAMYLCASSLGPRAGASYEQYFGPGTRLTVT.

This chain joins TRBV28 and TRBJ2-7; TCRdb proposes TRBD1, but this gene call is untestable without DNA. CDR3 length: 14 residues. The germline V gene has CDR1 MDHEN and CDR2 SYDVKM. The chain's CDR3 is CASRDRGFSYEQYF.

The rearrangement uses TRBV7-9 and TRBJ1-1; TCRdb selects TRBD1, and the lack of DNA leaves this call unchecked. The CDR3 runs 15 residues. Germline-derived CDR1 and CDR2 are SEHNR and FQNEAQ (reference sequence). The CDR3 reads CASSLALGGDTEAFF.

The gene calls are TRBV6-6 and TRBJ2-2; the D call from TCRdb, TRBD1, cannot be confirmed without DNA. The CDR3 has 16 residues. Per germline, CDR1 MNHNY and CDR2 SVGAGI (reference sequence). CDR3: CASSYSRQGHTGELFF.

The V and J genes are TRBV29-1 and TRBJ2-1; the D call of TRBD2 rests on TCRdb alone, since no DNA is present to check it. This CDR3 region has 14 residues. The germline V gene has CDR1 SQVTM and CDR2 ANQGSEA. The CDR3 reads CSVEGLAGENEQFF.